This is a list of T cell receptor beta chains from one sample in a study of regulatory T cells in long-lasting Graves disease. TCRdb used MiXCR to reprocess the multiplex PCR reads, holding one entry per CDR3 protein. Seen here are about 470,000 distinct CDR3 sequences, just under 15% observed once, and the top ten hold approximately 15%. The sample also formed part of further work on T cells in Graves' hyperthyroidism and ophthalmopathy.

The sequenced sample was peripheral blood mononuclear cells (PBMCs), obtained at new diagnosis, from a patient treated with antithyroid drugs. All receptors derive from a woman aged 25-40 years with Graves disease. The CDR3 runs from the conserved cysteine through the conserved F or W. Fields, in order: V gene, J gene, D gene, CDR3 protein. D genes are given only for firm matches.

TRBV19	-	TRBD2	CASSILGRLETQYF
TRBV10-3	TRBJ1-1	-	CAIRRDPNTEAFF
TRBV6-1	TRBJ2-1	TRBD2	CASSEANGGEGSYNEQFF
TRBV7-9	TRBJ2-7	TRBD1	CASSRQGPATYEQYF
TRBV14	TRBJ2-1	TRBD2	CASRSAGLAYNEQFF
TRBV29-1	TRBJ2-5	TRBD1	CSGSNWDRLIQETQYF
TRBV6-1	TRBJ2-2	-	CASSETAAGELFF
TRBV11-2	TRBJ2-5	-	CASSPAVGTLHQETQYF
TRBV25-1	TRBJ2-7	-	CANRGQGGSYEQYF
TRBV5-1	TRBJ2-3	-	CASSVGATDTQYF
TRBV11-2	TRBJ2-2	-	CASSPDPRNTGELFF
TRBV25-1	TRBJ2-5	-	CASSMIGRDETQYF
TRBV18	TRBJ2-7	-	CASSPLEGFEQYF
TRBV20-1	TRBJ2-3	TRBD1	CSARPGQGNADTQYF
TRBV11-1	TRBJ2-5	-	CASSLVFGARETQYF
TRBV30	TRBJ1-2	TRBD1	CAWDPGQLNYGYTF
TRBV4-1	TRBJ2-7	-	CASSPRRENEQYF
TRBV28	TRBJ1-2	-	CASKRGVNYGYTF
TRBV3-1	TRBJ2-7	TRBD1	CASSQGQVSEQYF